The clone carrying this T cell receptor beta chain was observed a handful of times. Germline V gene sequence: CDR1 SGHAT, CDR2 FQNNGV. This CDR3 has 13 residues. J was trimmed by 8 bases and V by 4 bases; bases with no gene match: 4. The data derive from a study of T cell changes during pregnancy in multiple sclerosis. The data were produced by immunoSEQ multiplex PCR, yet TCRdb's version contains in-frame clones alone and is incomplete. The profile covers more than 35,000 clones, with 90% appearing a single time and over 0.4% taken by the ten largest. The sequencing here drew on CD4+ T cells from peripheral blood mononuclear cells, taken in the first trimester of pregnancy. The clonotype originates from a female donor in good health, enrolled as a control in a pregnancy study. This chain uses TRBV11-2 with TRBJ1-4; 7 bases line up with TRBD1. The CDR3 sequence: CASSSRDSEKLFF. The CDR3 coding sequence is TGTGCCAGCAGCTCCCGGGACAGCGAAAAACTGTTTTTT.